This is a list of T cell receptor beta chains from one sample in a study of blood T cell repertoires in COVID-19. TCRdb's copy holds only in-frame clones and misses some; the assay was immunoSEQ multiplex PCR. The data contain some 87,000 clones, approximately 80% of them seen just once; the ten biggest clones take up about an eighth. The sequenced sample consisted of peripheral blood. Source of these receptors: a human donor in a cohort sampled during active COVID-19. Each CDR3 is given without its conserved first and last residue.

CDR3 length	J gene	V gene	CDR3 protein
13	TRBJ1-6	TRBV7-2	ASRGTGLGNSPLH
10	TRBJ1-1	TRBV12-3/TRBV12-4	ASSQQGNEAF
13	TRBJ1-2	TRBV3-1/TRBV3-2	ASRPNRGGTNGYT
13	TRBJ2-7	TRBV6-5	ASDPSGGNTYEQY
12	TRBJ2-2	TRBV27	ASRPDSYAGELF
14	TRBJ2-7	TRBV7-8	ASSLDLGTGGYEQY
10	TRBJ2-1	TRBV6-5	ASIGLGNEQF
13	TRBJ2-7	TRBV6-5	ASHRSGATSYEQY
12	TRBJ1-5	TRBV9	ASRWGGRLQPQH
14	TRBJ2-1	TRBV5-1	ASSLPLAGAGNEQF
15	TRBJ2-2	TRBV30	AWSIRTSGGVTGELF
11	TRBJ1-5	TRBV6-4	ASSEKQGQPQH
16	TRBJ2-6	TRBV5-8	ASSSRAGGWTGANVLT
11	TRBJ1-6	TRBV2	ASFGQGHSPLH
13	TRBJ1-5	TRBV7-2	ASSLVSNSNQPQH
13	TRBJ1-2	TRBV24-1	ATSDWGQGNYGYT
11	TRBJ2-7	TRBV5-1	ASKTGLAYEQY
12	TRBJ2-5	TRBV18	ASSLSRGGETQY
12	TRBJ2-7	TRBV28	ASSLGGGTYEQY
12	TRBJ2-3	TRBV3-1/TRBV3-2	ASSQSVGTDTQY
12	TRBJ1-1	TRBV2	ASSEDRGPTEAF
11	TRBJ2-5	TRBV3-1/TRBV3-2	ASSLAGWETQY
12	TRBJ1-3	TRBV9	ASSGTGLGNTIY
12	TRBJ2-1	TRBV9	ASSPRTLYNEQF
13	TRBJ2-7	TRBV7-9	ASSRTGIRVDEQY
13	TRBJ1-2	TRBV18	ASSLQGIANYGYT
11	TRBJ2-1	TRBV12-5	ASGFLAGNEQF
13	TRBJ2-1	TRBV9	ASSPGGGSYNEQF
16	TRBJ2-5	TRBV5-1	ASSWGTSGVSSQETQY
12	TRBJ2-7	TRBV7-8	ASSPRGGFYEQY
11	TRBJ2-1	TRBV25-1	ASNSGGLVEQF
13	TRBJ1-4	TRBV4-2	ASSQGGATNEKLF
10	TRBJ2-5	TRBV4-1	ASRGGQETQY
12	TRBJ1-6	TRBV7-9	ASSLVNRDSPLH
14	TRBJ1-2	TRBV28	ASTERRTGLRYGYT
13	TRBJ2-6	TRBV15	ATSRSGSQANVLT
12	TRBJ1-2	TRBV10-3	AISDRDRGYGYT
11	TRBJ1-1	TRBV30	AWSAGENTEAF
14	TRBJ2-6	TRBV2	ASRGTGFSGANVLT
14	TRBJ2-1	TRBV10-2	ASSESLAGPYNEQF
12	TRBJ1-1	TRBV9	ASSVGTANTEAF
11	TRBJ2-7	TRBV2	ASRRDRPYEQY
13	TRBJ2-3	TRBV5-5	ASSFARGVGDTQY
13	TRBJ1-1	TRBV5-1	ASSLRADMNTEAF
8	TRBJ2-5	TRBV2	ASSQETQY
15	TRBJ1-6	TRBV19	ASSQTGLLAYNSPLH
11	TRBJ2-5	TRBV6-5	ASSYSARETQY
16	TRBJ2-2	TRBV19	ASSTGLAGRSNTGELF
11	TRBJ1-4	TRBV12-3/TRBV12-4	ASSLMEGEKLF
13	TRBJ2-5	TRBV5-1	ASSLLAGVRETQY
12	TRBJ2-3	TRBV10-2	ASRGPSREDTQY